This T cell receptor beta chain was documented in a study of blood T cell repertoires in COVID-19. Germline assignment: CDR1 GTSNPN and CDR2 SVGIG (reference sequence). Trimming shortened V by 0 bases and J by 4 bases, and 9 bases separated the two germline ends. This CDR3 is built from 14 residues. The table came from immunoSEQ multiplex PCR; TCRdb's copy has only in-frame clones and leaves some out. The data show about 400,000 clones, with 85% to 90% seen just once and 1.5% to 2% held by the top ten. Sequencing used PBMCs or T cells enriched from blood (not recorded which). The TCR originated in a woman aged 30 to 39 who had recovered from COVID-19. V and J are TRBV30 and TRBJ1-4; D is ambiguous. DNA of the CDR3: TGTGCCTGGAGTGTCACCAGATTTAATGAAAAACTGTTTTTT. Its translation is CAWSVTRFNEKLFF.